This T cell receptor (beta chain) originates from a study of blood T cell repertoires in COVID-19. Study-level information: Donors in the United States, Italy and Spain gave samples during acute or convalescent COVID-19. Sources were T cells, B-cell-depleted T cells, or PBMCs; the material itself was cDNA or gDNA.

Original data processing: It was from reference gene primer amplification that nucleated cell counts were estimated. The protocol was immunoSEQ multiplex PCR, while the TCRdb copy is restricted to in-frame clones and leaves out a portion. V and J calls and clone size are those listed in that table; D and trimming were worked out from the DNA. This sample yields under 200,000 clones, of which around four fifths are seen a single time; 13% to 15% belongs to the top ten. A Seattle source enrolled patients during active infection and followed them longitudinally. V dropped 5 bases and J dropped 7 bases, with 8 bases sitting between them. The CDR3 has 10 amino acids. Germline lookup yields CDR1 SQVTM and CDR2 ANQGSEA.

The sequenced sample was peripheral blood. The TCR sequence derives from a woman aged 70-85 years with COVID-19, enrolled during active disease. The gene calls are TRBV29-1 and TRBJ2-5; no firm D call. CDR3 DNA sequence: TGCAGCGTTACTCGTGGGACCCAGTACTTC. Residues: CSVTRGTQYF.